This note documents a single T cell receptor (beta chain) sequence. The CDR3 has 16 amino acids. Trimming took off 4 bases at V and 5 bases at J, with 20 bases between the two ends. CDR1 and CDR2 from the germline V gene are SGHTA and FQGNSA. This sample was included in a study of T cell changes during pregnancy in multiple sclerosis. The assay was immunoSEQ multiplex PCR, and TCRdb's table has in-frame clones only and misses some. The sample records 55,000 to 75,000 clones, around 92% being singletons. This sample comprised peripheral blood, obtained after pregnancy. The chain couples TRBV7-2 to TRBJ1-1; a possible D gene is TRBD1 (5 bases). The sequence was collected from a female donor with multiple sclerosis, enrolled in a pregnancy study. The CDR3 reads CASSSPGLPRGTEAFF. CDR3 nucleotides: TGTGCCAGCAGCTCTCCGGGACTCCCTCGGGGAACTGAAGCTTTCTTT.